A single sample is the source of the 9 T cell receptor beta chains below, sequenced in a study of blood T cell repertoires in COVID-19. Sequencing was performed with immunoSEQ multiplex PCR; in TCRdb, only in-frame clones are kept and a portion is missing. Seen here are 240,000 or so clones, approximately 78% observed once, and the top ten hold less than 4%. Sequenced material: peripheral blood. The receptors were gathered from a woman aged 18-35 years with acute or convalescent COVID-19.

This sequence joins TRBV27 and TRBJ1-5; D is undetermined. V lost 3 bases and J 6 bases, leaving 6 bases between the germline ends. Germline lookup yields CDR1 MNHEY and CDR2 SMNVEV (reference sequence). There are 12 residues in the CDR3. The CDR3 sequence: CASSLLGQPQHF. The CDR3 nucleotides read TGTGCCAGCAGTTTGCTCGGTCAGCCCCAGCATTTT.

This clone came up once. The chain couples TRBV5-4 to TRBJ2-7; 13 positions agree with TRBD2. This CDR3 spans 17 amino acids. Losses at the gene ends were 4 bases for V and 0 bases for J; bases not matched to a gene: 7. CDR1 and CDR2 from the germline V gene are SGHNT and YYREEE (reference sequence). As DNA, the CDR3 is TGTGCCAGCAGCCCGGGACTAGCGGGAATAAGCTCCTACGAGCAGTACTTC. Translated, it gives CASSPGLAGISSYEQYF.

The chain employs TRBV19 and TRBJ2-1, with 9 positions matching TRBD1. The V and J ends lost 6 bases and 10 bases, in that order; junction bases with no gene match: 7. This CDR3 has 13 amino acids. Germline V gene lookup returns CDR1 LNHDA and CDR2 SQIVND (reference sequence). CDR3 sequence reads: CASRGFTGGEQFF. Written as DNA, the CDR3 is TGTGCCAGTAGAGGATTCACAGGGGGCGAGCAGTTCTTC. Using reference TRBV19 and TRBJ2-1 for the parts outside the CDR3, the full variable domain is DGGITQSPKYLFRKEGQNVTLSCEQNLNHDAMYWYRQDPGQGLRLIYYSQIVNDFQKGDIAEGYSVSREKKESFPLTVTSAQKNPTAFYLCASRGFTGGEQFFGPGTRLTVL.

CDR3 amino acids: CASSPIPPGYETQYF. The CDR3 coding sequence is TGTGCCAGCAGCCCCATACCTCCGGGGTATGAGACCCAGTACTTC. This chain connects TRBV7-9 to TRBJ2-5; tentatively, D is TRBD2 (5 bases). V lost 5 bases and J lost 5, with 18 bases in between. The CDR3 sequence is 15 residues long. CDR1 and CDR2 (germline): SEHNR, FQNEAQ (reference sequence).

The J gene is TRBJ1-1, the V gene TRBV7-2, with D possibly TRBD1 on 5 matching bases. The CDR3 extends over 13 amino acids. Germline V gene data show CDR1 as SGHTA and CDR2 as FQGNSA. The V and J ends lost 6 bases and 3 bases respectively, with 11 bases between them. CDR3 loop: CASSLDRDTEAFF. DNA of the CDR3: TGTGCCAGCAGTCTCGACAGAGACACTGAAGCTTTCTTT.

V gene TRBV30 combines with J gene TRBJ2-7; D unclear. The CDR3 runs to 12 residues. CDR1 is GTSNPN and CDR2 is SVGIG in the germline V gene (reference sequence). V was cut by 2 bases and J by 2 bases, with 7 bases left in between. The CDR3 coding sequence is TGTGCCTGGAGTCCTTCCCCCTACGAGCAGTACTTC. It yields the protein CAWSPSPYEQYF.

V usage is TRBV10-3 and J usage is TRBJ2-7, with 9 bases lining up with TRBD1. The CDR3 is made up of 14 amino acids. Trimming took 6 bases from V and 3 from J; bases not matched to a gene: 6. Germline V gene sequence: CDR1 ENHRY, CDR2 SYGVKD. CDR3: CAISTGGFRYEQYF. In nucleotides, the CDR3 is TGTGCCATCAGCACAGGGGGCTTTCGCTACGAGCAGTACTTC.

The gene calls are TRBV9 and TRBJ2-5, with 11 bases lining up with TRBD2. Germline loops: CDR1 SGDLS, CDR2 YYNGEE. This CDR3 has 15 residues. The trim removed 3 bases at V and 5 bases at J, leaving 6 bases unmatched. The CDR3 DNA sequence: TGTGCCAGCAGCGGGGGACTAGCGGAAGGGGAGACCCAGTACTTC. Protein: CASSGGLAEGETQYF.

The V and J genes are TRBV27 and TRBJ1-1; 8 bases fit TRBD1. The trim removed 3 bases at V and 6 bases at J, leaving 12 bases unmatched. The germline V gene has CDR1 MNHEY and CDR2 SMNVEV (reference sequence). The CDR3 contains 16 residues. The CDR3 coding sequence is TGTGCCAGCAGTTTGAAGGGGCAGGGGGCGCTTTCTGAAGCTTTCTTT. Residues: CASSLKGQGALSEAFF.